The 20 T cell receptor beta chains given below trace back to one sample, sequenced in a study of Graves' ophthalmopathy and Graves' hyperthyroidism. The authors amplified TCR beta CDR3 regions, and they did so from RNA transcripts for repertoire sequencing. Amplification began with first-round RT-PCR using HTBI primers, then second-round multiplex PCR was performed. TCRdb recomputed calls from the multiplex PCR reads with MiXCR, one row per CDR3 protein. The sample consists of 740,000 or so distinct CDR3 sequences, around 40% of them appearing once. Sequences were obtained from peripheral blood. The receptors stem from an adult man with Graves' ophthalmopathy.

This clonotype appeared many times. Here the CDR3 reads CASSLFGRETQYF. CDR3 DNA sequence: TGTGCCAGCAGCTTGTTTGGGAGGGAGACCCAGTACTTC. V and J are TRBV5-8 and TRBJ2-5, with D tentatively TRBD2 (6 bases). The CDR3 has 13 amino acids. With 1 base removed from V and 5 bases from J, the gap between germline ends came to 9 bases. Germline CDR1 and CDR2: SGHTS and YDEGEE.

This clonotype was seen ten or more times. The chain links TRBV15 to TRBJ1-2; D call uncertain. CDR3 length: 15 residues. Germline loops: CDR1 LNHNV, CDR2 YYDKDF (reference sequence). Trimming cost V 0 bases and J 3 bases, with 11 bases left between them. DNA for the CDR3: TGTGCCACCAGCAGAGAGAAAGGGTTCGACTATGGCTACACCTTC. Its protein product is CATSREKGFDYGYTF.

This clonotype came up many times. V and J are TRBV29-1 and TRBJ2-7, with 8 bases aligning to TRBD1. The germline gives CDR1 SQVTM, CDR2 ANQGSEA. V was pared by 1 base and J by 0 bases, with 2 bases of the junction left unmatched. This CDR3 comprises 14 residues. CDR3 amino acids: CSVEGTGNSYEQYF. The DNA of the CDR3 is TGCAGCGTTGAAGGGACAGGGAACTCCTACGAGCAGTACTTC.

This rearrangement joins TRBV10-3 to TRBJ2-5, with unresolved D. Trimming cost V 3 bases and J 0 bases, with 5 bases left between them. The CDR3 is 13 residues long. CDR1 is ENHRY, CDR2 SYGVKD, per germline. CDR3 in amino acids: CAISERYQETQYF. In DNA, the CDR3 is TGTGCCATCAGTGAACGATACCAAGAGACCCAGTACTTC.

As concerns this clonotype: This may be a read error, as it is one base from a much larger clone. The gene calls are TRBV5-4 and TRBJ1-2; no clear D gene. The germline V gene encodes CDR1 SGHNT and CDR2 YYREEE (reference sequence). The V end was cut by 4 bases, the J end by 11 bases, with 12 bases between. CDR3 length equals 11 residues. The CDR3, as DNA: TGTGCCAGCAGCACCGATAAAAGGTACACCTTC. Translated: CASSTDKRYTF.

This clonotype was detected ten times or more. The J gene is TRBJ1-1, the V gene TRBV15, with D possibly being TRBD1 (5 bases). Trimming left V 1 base short and J 11 bases short, with 14 bases between. The germline V gene encodes CDR1 LNHNV and CDR2 YYDKDF (reference sequence). CDR3 length: 13 residues. The chain's CDR3 is CATSRGDGILAFF. The CDR3 coding sequence is TGTGCCACCAGCAGAGGGGACGGGATATTGGCTTTCTTT.

The rearrangement joins TRBV6-1 to TRBJ1-1, with TRBD1 identical over 7 bases. V trimming: 4 bases; J trimming: 4 bases; junction bases outside the gene matches: 12. Germline V gives CDR1 MNHNS, CDR2 SASEGT. The CDR3 has 16 amino acids. The CDR3 sequence is CASSAPTGHKSTEAFF. CDR3 nucleotides: TGTGCCAGCAGTGCCCCGACAGGGCATAAAAGCACTGAAGCTTTCTTT.

The chain employs TRBV10-3 and TRBJ2-7; D might be TRBD1 or TRBD2, each matching 5 bases. V gave up 10 bases and J gave up 0 bases, with 22 bases separating them. CDR1 and CDR2 from the germline V gene are ENHRY and SYGVKD. The CDR3 is 16 residues long. The CDR3 coding sequence is TGTGCCAGCAGGCGCACCGCAGGGAGCGGCTCCTACGAGCAGTACTTC. It is translated as CASRRTAGSGSYEQYF.

V usage is TRBV7-9 and J usage is TRBJ1-4, with a tentative D call TRBD1 (6 bases). Germline V lookup: CDR1 SEHNR, CDR2 FQNEAQ (reference sequence). Between the trimmed V and J ends, which lost 3 bases and 0 bases, there was a span of 14 bases. This CDR3 has 17 amino acids. The DNA of the CDR3 is TGTGCCAGCAGCTTGAACAGGGACCCATCAACTAATGAAAAACTGTTTTTT. It codes for CASSLNRDPSTNEKLFF. The full variable domain, in which reference TRBV7-9 and TRBJ1-4 provide the parts outside the CDR3, is DTGVSQNPRHKITKRGQNVTFRCDPISEHNRLYWYRQTLGQGPEFLTYFQNEAQLEKSRLLSDRFSAERPKGSFSTLEIQRTEQGDSAMYLCASSLNRDPSTNEKLFFGSGTQLSVL.

V and J are TRBV4-1 and TRBJ1-1; D unresolved. CDR1 and CDR2 (germline): MGHRA, YSYEKL. Trimming removed 5 bases from V and 5 bases from J, with 15 bases in between. This CDR3 has 14 amino acids. In DNA, the CDR3 is TGCGCCAGCAGCTCAGGCCCGGTTGCGACTGAAGCTTTCTTT. Its translation: CASSSGPVATEAFF.

This clonotype was found a few times. The V gene is TRBV20-1, the J gene TRBJ2-7; 13 bases are shared with TRBD2. V lost 0 bases and J lost 4; bases outside the gene matches: 9. Germline V CDR1 and CDR2: DFQATT, SNEGSKA (reference sequence). The CDR3 runs 17 residues. Written as DNA, the CDR3 is TGCAGTGCTAGAGAGGAAGGTCCGGGACTAGCGGGATACGAGCAGTACTTC. It is translated as CSAREEGPGLAGYEQYF.

This clonotype was detected only a few times. J is TRBJ1-2 and V is TRBV7-9; 7 bases are shared with TRBD1. CDR1 and CDR2 (germline): SEHNR, FQNEAQ (reference sequence). J gave up 7 bases and V 5 bases, and 13 bases lay outside the gene matches. This CDR3 is built from 15 residues. DNA of the CDR3: TGTGCCAGCAGCCAAGATCGACAGGGCGTTTCTGGCTACACCTTC. Its protein product is CASSQDRQGVSGYTF.

Ten or more counts support this clonotype. This CDR3 reads CSAAGGNNSPLHF. The CDR3 DNA reads TGCAGCGCCGCGGGGGGGAACAATTCACCCCTCCACTTT. The chain is built from TRBV29-1 and TRBJ1-6; possibly TRBD1 for D (5 bases). There are 13 residues in the CDR3. Trimming cost V 7 bases and J 7 bases, with 14 bases left between them. The germline V gene has CDR1 SQVTM and CDR2 ANQGSEA.

The DNA of the CDR3 is TGTGCCAGCAGCCTGATGGAGGGACTAGCGGGAGATGGTAGGGAGACCCAGTACTTC. Its translation is CASSLMEGLAGDGRETQYF. The chain uses TRBV7-9 and TRBJ2-5, with 14 bases fitting TRBD2. V shed 5 bases, J shed 5 bases, and the junction held 16 bases outside the gene matches. Germline V CDR1 and CDR2: SEHNR, FQNEAQ (reference sequence). CDR3 length: 19 residues.

This clonotype was seen only a few times. At one boundary the junction diverges from the germline segment, which might be a read error. The gene calls are TRBV10-2 and TRBJ1-2; tentatively, D is TRBD1 (5 bases). The CDR3 consists of 13 residues. Germline V lookup: CDR1 WSHSY, CDR2 SAAADI. Written as DNA, the CDR3 is TGTGCCAGCAGTTACCGGGGGGGCTATGGCTACACCTTC. Its translation is CASSYRGGYGYTF.

To note about this clonotype: A much larger clone differs from this one at a single base, so this may be a read error. The rearrangement uses TRBV11-2 and TRBJ2-7, with TRBD1 matching 8 bases. The CDR3 covers 14 residues. Germline V gives CDR1 SGHAT, CDR2 FQNNGV. CDR3 residues: CAGSEGTGAYEQYF. The CDR3 DNA follows: TGTGCCGGCAGCGAGGGGACAGGTGCCTACGAGCAGTACTTC.

The chain links TRBV7-2 to TRBJ2-7, with D maybe TRBD2 (6 bases). CDR1 is SGHTA, CDR2 FQGNSA, per germline. There are 15 residues in the CDR3. The germline V and J ends were trimmed by 6 bases and 6 bases, with 21 bases remaining between them. Here the CDR3 reads CASSYSSRGASEQYF. The DNA for the CDR3 is TGTGCCAGCAGTTACTCGAGTCGCGGGGCGAGCGAGCAGTACTTC.

The V gene is TRBV20-1, the J gene TRBJ2-3; D is ambiguous. Per the germline V gene, CDR1 is DFQATT and CDR2 is SNEGSKA (reference sequence). The ends were cut back, 0 bases at V and 3 bases at J, with 16 bases in the middle. CDR3 length: 16 amino acids. The CDR3 sequence: CSARDLDLWGTDTQYF. The CDR3 DNA reads TGCAGTGCTAGAGATCTCGACTTGTGGGGAACAGATACGCAGTATTTT.

This clonotype has more than one count but fewer than ten. The chain carries TRBV7-9 and TRBJ1-2; maybe TRBD1 (5 bases). Trimming stripped 6 bases from V and 8 bases from J, with 22 bases between. CDR3 length: 15 residues. Germline values: CDR1 SEHNR, CDR2 FQNEAQ (reference sequence). This chain's CDR3 is CASRLRDSNTGGYTF. The CDR3 DNA follows: TGTGCCAGCAGGCTTCGGGACTCAAACACCGGGGGCTACACCTTC.

This clonotype was seen a handful of times. V is TRBV7-9 and J is TRBJ2-6; no reliable D call. V shed 5 bases and J shed 0 bases, with 14 bases lying between them. The CDR3 extends over 17 amino acids. The germline CDR1 and CDR2 sequences are SEHNR and FQNEAQ (reference sequence). Written as DNA, the CDR3 is TGTGCCAGCAGCCCCGAATTGGGCCCCTCTGGGGCCAACGTCCTGACTTTC. Translated, it gives CASSPELGPSGANVLTF. Full variable domain (remainder filled in from reference TRBV7-9 and TRBJ2-6): DTGVSQNPRHKITKRGQNVTFRCDPISEHNRLYWYRQTLGQGPEFLTYFQNEAQLEKSRLLSDRFSAERPKGSFSTLEIQRTEQGDSAMYLCASSPELGPSGANVLTFGAGSRLTVL.